This T cell receptor (beta chain) comes out of a study of shared clonotypes between healthy human individuals (dated by TCRdb to the early 2020s). Notes on the research overall: A couple of women and a few men aged 18 to 49 years were included in the cohort. Per donor, three plates each were used for CD4 naive and CD4 memory, two for CD8 naive, and one for CD8 memory. To estimate repertoire size and how much clonotype sharing occurs between individuals, the study deeply sequenced the blood TCR repertoires of several healthy adults. Libraries were prepared and TCR repertoires were sequenced by different laboratories using diverse techniques, in order to increase sequencing depth and limit assay-specific biases. Per donor, leukapheresis produced somewhere between about 0.94 and 9.5 billion PBMCs.

Using the deep immunoSEQ assay, TCR CDR3 regions were amplified from genomic DNA by multiplex PCR. For each cell subset, the extracted genomic DNA was distributed evenly across all wells of several immunoSEQ 96-well plates, and each plate served as one replicate. For sorted subsets, approximately 210 ng genomic DNA, equal to 30,000 to 35,000 T cell genomes, was loaded into each replicate PCR. The purified libraries were quantified using a Qubit 3.0 fluorometer, sized with a Bioanalyzer 2100, and then quantified again using the KAPA Library Quantification kit. Each immunoSEQ 96-well plate was sequenced on its own single-read 150-cycle Illumina NextSeq 550 flow cell. The original methods were these. The immunoSEQ output contained only junctional sequences without quality scores, so filtering could not match that applied to full-length reads. Sequences were annotated with PyIR, a Python wrapper for IgBLAST v1.9, using IMGT germline references to assign V/J genes and CDR3. Reads were filtered out if the reads had weak V/J assignments (E-value above 1e-6), no CDR3, stop codons, out-of-frame junctions, or ambiguous translated residues. V3J clonotypes were defined as sequences sharing an identical inferred V gene, J gene, and CDR3 amino acid sequence. Percentage overlap between repertoires was computed as shared unique clonotypes divided by the size of the smaller repertoire. RTK rarefaction, the Chao1 estimator, and Recon v2.1 estimates of unobserved clonotypes were used to assess repertoire richness. OLGA was used to compute generation probabilities for all TCRbeta clonotypes that the gDNA method yielded from a handful of donors. Drawn from immuneACCESS, this table holds only the in-frame rearrangements with V and J called that TCRdb kept. Clones are partly lost; checked studies trace under half to an unresolved V gene and leave the rest unexplained. Clone size and the V and J calls come from that table; the DNA yielded D and trimming. The sample contains about 1 million clones, roughly 80% of them found a single time. In total, the top ten clones hold about 1.5% of the sample.

The investigation overall reported the following: Higher generation probabilities were observed for clonotypes shared by all four sorted-subset donors than for non-shared clonotypes. Naive subsets generally had larger estimated clonotype richness than memory subsets did. Rarefaction of sorted-subset datasets indicated incomplete sequencing despite the large sequencing depth. Pairwise subsampling led to the expectation that sequencing depth would affect the degree of clonotype sharing among donors. Sampling was restricted to blood, and TCR repertoires in tissue are likely to differ from TCR repertoires in blood. The small number of donors limited the genetic and exposure-history diversity represented. About 5% of naive CD4, 3.5% of naive CD8, 2.3% of memory CD4, and approximately 0.39% of memory CD8 clonotypes were shared across several donors.

Comments on this clone: Its target antigen remains unknown. No much larger clone is present one base from it, and per-base qualities are unavailable.

Per the germline V gene (reference sequence), LNHDA is the CDR1 and SQIVND is the CDR2. The CDR3 starts with the cysteine, ends with the phenylalanine, and has 14 residues. The CDR3 DNA has 42 bases and is translated from base 1. V was cut back by 5 bases and J by 5 bases, leaving a gap of 15 bases between them. The donors were healthy, HIV-negative adults with no recently reported acute infections or vaccinations. Every donor was a Caucasian adult living in Nashville, Tennessee, USA. CD4+ T cells were enriched by magnetic negative selection, after which naive cells were positively selected on CD45RA and the negative fraction was taken as the memory subset. After blood collection by leukapheresis, PBMCs were isolated using Ficoll-Histopaque density gradient centrifugation and then cryopreserved in the vapor phase of liquid nitrogen. Analytical flow cytometry was used to check the purity and quantity of each magnetically sorted T cell population. Each sorted fraction had its genomic DNA isolated and then quantified by UV absorbance on a Nanodrop 2000c.

The chain is assembled from TRBV19 and TRBJ2-5; too little of a D gene remains to name it. The clonotype comes from a man younger than 35 in good health. The source material was memory CD4+ T cells sorted from blood. The cell subset or site label on this specimen signifies: CD45RA-negative fraction. The CDR3 corresponds to CASSFGRGIETQYF. The sequenced DNA: TGTGCCAGTAGTTTCGGTCGAGGTATTGAGACCCAGTACTTC.